Listed below are T cell receptor beta chains from one sample, sequenced in a study of T cells in Graves' hyperthyroidism and ophthalmopathy. TCRdb reprocessed the multiplex PCR reads via MiXCR and lists one record per CDR3 protein. Found here are hundreds of thousands of distinct CDR3 sequences, over 11% of them singletons; the top ten hold under 7%. The sequencing input was blood. The source is a woman aged 25 to 45 with Graves' hyperthyroidism that later progressed to Graves' ophthalmopathy. Both conserved end residues are part of each CDR3. The order of the fields is J gene, V gene, CDR3 protein.

TRBJ2-1,TRBV9,CASSVTGPFGEQFF
TRBJ2-7,TRBV19,CASSDRGSSYEQYF
TRBJ2-3,TRBV20-1,CSLRMFAGPFPFRTDTQYF
TRBJ2-3,TRBV15,CATSREQLTISTDTQYF
TRBJ1-4,TRBV7-8,CASSVAGTGVEKLFF
TRBJ2-1,TRBV5-1,CASSFGGRSADEQFF
TRBJ1-1,TRBV7-2,CASSLLPDLNTEAFF
TRBJ2-1,TRBV28,CASTAGGRALNEQFF
TRBJ1-1,TRBV2,CASSESGLNTEAFF
TRBJ2-3,TRBV4-2,CASSQATGTPITDTQYF
TRBJ2-7,TRBV29-1,CSVGTSGYEQYF
TRBJ2-7,TRBV11-2,CASSLSGSGQGGDEQYF
TRBJ1-5,TRBV30,CAWSAGTGGQPQHF
TRBJ2-5,TRBV11-2,CASSLSKETQYF
TRBJ2-7,TRBV11-3,CASSQRDRPYEQYF
TRBJ1-1,TRBV14,CASSQRGKSEAFF
TRBJ2-7,TRBV28,CASSSTSGTTHRPYEQYF
TRBJ2-7,TRBV12-3/TRBV12-4,CASSYRGGSSYEQYF
TRBJ2-7,TRBV20-1,CSARGAGDNEQYF
TRBJ2-1,TRBV30,CAWSVRGLARINEQFF
TRBJ1-2,TRBV6-5,CASSYSDRAGGYTF
TRBJ2-5,TRBV2,CASSENIFGTSKETQYF
TRBJ2-7,TRBV5-5,CASSLLGRGYEQYF
TRBJ1-2,TRBV6-5,CASSYLAEAGYTF
TRBJ2-7,TRBV20-1,CSARNRTGTYEQYF
TRBJ2-7,TRBV6-2/TRBV6-3,CASSTTAYEQYF
TRBJ1-1,TRBV19,CASSHREGNTEAFF
TRBJ2-1,TRBV6-1,CASRAAQGYSYNEQFF
TRBJ2-1,TRBV19,CASMSGYSYNEQFF
TRBJ1-4,TRBV20-1,CSASGGPNEKLFF
TRBJ2-2,TRBV7-2,CASSLATPGELFF
TRBJ2-6,TRBV7-9,CASSLVSGGARIVGANVLTF
TRBJ2-3,TRBV19,CASSNFPDTQYF
TRBJ2-2,TRBV11-2,CASSLKLANTGELFF
TRBJ1-5,TRBV3-1,CASSQGLSQPQHF
TRBJ1-5,TRBV20-1,CSAAQAGGGNQPQHF
TRBJ2-3,TRBV9,CASSASGYSTDTQYF
TRBJ2-3,TRBV11-3,CASSLEDRPTDTQYF
TRBJ2-7,TRBV18,CASSPTPGVRTYEQYF
TRBJ2-1,TRBV6-2/TRBV6-3,CASSYSLRIGTSGIYNEQFF
TRBJ1-5,TRBV7-2,CASSQTGAGQPQHF